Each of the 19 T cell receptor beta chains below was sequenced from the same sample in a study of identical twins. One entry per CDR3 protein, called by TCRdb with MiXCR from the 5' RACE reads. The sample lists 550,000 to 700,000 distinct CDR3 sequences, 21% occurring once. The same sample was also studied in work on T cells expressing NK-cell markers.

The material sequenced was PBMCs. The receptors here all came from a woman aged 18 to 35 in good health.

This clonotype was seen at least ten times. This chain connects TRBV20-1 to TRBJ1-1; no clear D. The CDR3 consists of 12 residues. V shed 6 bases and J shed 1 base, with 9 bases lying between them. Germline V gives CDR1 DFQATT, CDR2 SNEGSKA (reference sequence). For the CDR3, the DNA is TGCAGTGCCGATAGACCGAACACTGAAGCTTTCTTT. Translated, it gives CSADRPNTEAFF.

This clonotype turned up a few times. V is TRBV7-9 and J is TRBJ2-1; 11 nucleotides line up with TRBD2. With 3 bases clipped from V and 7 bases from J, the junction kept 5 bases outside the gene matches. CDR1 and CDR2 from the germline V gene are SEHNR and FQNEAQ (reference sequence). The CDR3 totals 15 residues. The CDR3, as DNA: TGTGCCAGCAGCTTCTTAGCGGGAGGGGTAAATGAGCAGTTCTTC. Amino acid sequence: CASSFLAGGVNEQFF.

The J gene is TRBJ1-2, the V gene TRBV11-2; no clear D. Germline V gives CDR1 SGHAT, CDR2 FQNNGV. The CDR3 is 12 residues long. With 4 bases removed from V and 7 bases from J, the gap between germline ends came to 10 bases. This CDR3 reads CASSSGSGGYTF. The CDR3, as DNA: TGTGCCAGCAGCTCCGGGTCAGGTGGCTACACCTTC.

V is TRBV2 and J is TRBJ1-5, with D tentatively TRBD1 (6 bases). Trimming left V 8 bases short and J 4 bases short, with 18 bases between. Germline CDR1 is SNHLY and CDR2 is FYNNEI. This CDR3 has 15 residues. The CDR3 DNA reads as TGTGCCAGCGGACAGCGTACCTACTCGAATCAGCCCCAGCATTTT. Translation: CASGQRTYSNQPQHF.

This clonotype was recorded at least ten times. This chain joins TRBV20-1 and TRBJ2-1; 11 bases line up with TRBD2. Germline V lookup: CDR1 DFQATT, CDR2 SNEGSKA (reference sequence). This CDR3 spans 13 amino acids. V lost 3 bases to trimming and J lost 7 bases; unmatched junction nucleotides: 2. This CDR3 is CSARTSGVNEQFF. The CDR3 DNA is TGCAGTGCTAGGACTAGCGGGGTTAATGAGCAGTTCTTC.

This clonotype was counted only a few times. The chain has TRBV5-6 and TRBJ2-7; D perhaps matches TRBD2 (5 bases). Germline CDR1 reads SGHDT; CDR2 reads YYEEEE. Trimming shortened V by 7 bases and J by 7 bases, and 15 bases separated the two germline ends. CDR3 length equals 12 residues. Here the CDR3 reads CASALGPGEQYF. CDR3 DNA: TGTGCCAGCGCACTGGGCCCGGGGGAGCAGTACTTC.

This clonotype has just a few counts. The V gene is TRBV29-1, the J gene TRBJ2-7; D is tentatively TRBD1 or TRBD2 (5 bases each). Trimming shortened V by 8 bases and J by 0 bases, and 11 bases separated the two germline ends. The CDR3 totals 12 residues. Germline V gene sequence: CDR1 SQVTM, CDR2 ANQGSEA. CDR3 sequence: CSFRDVSYEQYF. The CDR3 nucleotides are TGCAGCTTTCGGGACGTCTCCTACGAGCAGTACTTC.

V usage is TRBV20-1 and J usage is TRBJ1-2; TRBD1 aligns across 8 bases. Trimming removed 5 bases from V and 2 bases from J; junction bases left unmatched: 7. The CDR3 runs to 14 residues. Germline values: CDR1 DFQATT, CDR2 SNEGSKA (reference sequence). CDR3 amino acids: CSAQGDRSNYGYTF. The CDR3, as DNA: TGCAGTGCTCAGGGGGACAGGTCGAACTATGGCTACACCTTC.

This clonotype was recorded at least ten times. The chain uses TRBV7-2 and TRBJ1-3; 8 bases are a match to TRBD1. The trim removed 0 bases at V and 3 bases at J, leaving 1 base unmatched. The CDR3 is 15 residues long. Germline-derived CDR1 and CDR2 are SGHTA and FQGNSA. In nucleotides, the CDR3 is TGTGCCAGCAGCTTAGCTACAGGGGGTGGAAACACCATATATTTT. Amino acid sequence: CASSLATGGGNTIYF.

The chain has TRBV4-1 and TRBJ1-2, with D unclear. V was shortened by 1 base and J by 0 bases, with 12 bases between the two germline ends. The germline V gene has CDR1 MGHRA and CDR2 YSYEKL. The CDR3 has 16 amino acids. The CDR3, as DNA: TGCGCCAGCAGCCAAGGAGACGCAGTAGCTAACTATGGCTACACCTTC. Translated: CASSQGDAVANYGYTF.

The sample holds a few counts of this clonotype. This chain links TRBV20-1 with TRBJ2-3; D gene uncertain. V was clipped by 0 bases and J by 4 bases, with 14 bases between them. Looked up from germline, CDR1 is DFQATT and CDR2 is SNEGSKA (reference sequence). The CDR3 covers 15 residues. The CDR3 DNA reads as TGCAGTGCTAGAGATCCGAGAGGACCTGCAGATACGCAGTATTTT. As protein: CSARDPRGPADTQYF.

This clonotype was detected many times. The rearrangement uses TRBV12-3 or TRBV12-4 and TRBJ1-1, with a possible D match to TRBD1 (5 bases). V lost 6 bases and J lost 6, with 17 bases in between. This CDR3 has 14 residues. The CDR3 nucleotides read TGTGCCAGCAGGCCGACAGAAATGGGCGCTGAAGCTTTCTTT. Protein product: CASRPTEMGAEAFF.

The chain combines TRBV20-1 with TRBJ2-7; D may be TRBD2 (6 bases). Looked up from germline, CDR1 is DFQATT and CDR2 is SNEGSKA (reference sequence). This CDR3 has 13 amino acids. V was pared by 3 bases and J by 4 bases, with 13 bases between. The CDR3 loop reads CSASRPSGYEQYF. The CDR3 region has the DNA TGCAGTGCTAGTCGACCAAGCGGGTACGAGCAGTACTTC.

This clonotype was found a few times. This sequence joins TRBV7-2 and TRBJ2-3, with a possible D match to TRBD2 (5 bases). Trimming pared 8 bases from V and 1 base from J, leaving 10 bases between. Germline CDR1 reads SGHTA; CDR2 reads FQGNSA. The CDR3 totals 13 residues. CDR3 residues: CASGSFGTDTQYF. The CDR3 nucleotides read TGTGCCAGCGGGAGTTTTGGCACAGATACGCAGTATTTT.

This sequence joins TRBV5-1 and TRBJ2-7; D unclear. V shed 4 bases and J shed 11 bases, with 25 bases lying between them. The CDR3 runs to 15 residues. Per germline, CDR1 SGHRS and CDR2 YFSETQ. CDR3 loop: CASSPGDGPPFREYF. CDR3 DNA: TGCGCCAGCAGCCCAGGAGACGGCCCTCCTTTCCGGGAGTACTTC.

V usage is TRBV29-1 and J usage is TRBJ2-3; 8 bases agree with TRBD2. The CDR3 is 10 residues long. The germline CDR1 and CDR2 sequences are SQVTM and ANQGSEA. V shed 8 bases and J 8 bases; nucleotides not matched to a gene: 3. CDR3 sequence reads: CSTAGGTQYF. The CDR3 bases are TGCAGCACCGCGGGGGGTACGCAGTATTTT.

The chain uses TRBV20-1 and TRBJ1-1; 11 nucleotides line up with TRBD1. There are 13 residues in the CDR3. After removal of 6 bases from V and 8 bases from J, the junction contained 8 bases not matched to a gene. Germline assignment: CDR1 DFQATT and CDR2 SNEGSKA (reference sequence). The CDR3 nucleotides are TGCAGTGCGTGGAGGGACAGGGGGAAAGAAGCTTTCTTT. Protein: CSAWRDRGKEAFF.

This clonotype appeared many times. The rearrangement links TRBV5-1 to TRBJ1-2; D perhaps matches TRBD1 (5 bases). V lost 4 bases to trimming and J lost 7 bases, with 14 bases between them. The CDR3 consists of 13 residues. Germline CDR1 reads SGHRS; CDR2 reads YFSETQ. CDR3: CASSLDSLGGYTF. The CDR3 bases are TGCGCCAGCAGCCTCGACAGCCTAGGTGGCTACACCTTC. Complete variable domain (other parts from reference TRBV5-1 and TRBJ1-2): KAGVTQTPRYLIKTRGQQVTLSCSPISGHRSVSWYQQTPGQGLQFLFEYFSETQRNKGNFPGRFSGRQFSNSRSEMNVSTLELGDSALYLCASSLDSLGGYTFGSGTRLTVV.

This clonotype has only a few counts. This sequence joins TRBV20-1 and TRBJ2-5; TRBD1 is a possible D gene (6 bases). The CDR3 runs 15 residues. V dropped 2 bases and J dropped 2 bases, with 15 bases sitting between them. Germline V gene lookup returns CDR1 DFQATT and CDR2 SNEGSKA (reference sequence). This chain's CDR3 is CSARRAGVFQETQYF. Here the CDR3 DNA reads TGCAGTGCTAGACGAGCAGGGGTGTTTCAAGAGACCCAGTACTTC.